A single sample gave rise to the 32 T cell receptor beta chains below, sequenced in a study of control samples from healthy donors and cancer patients. Profiling relied on immunoSEQ multiplex PCR, and the TCRdb table lists in-frame clones only, not all of them. This table holds some 96,000 clones, about 88% found once. The sequenced sample was blood. These receptors all come from a woman in her fifties or sixties in good health.

As concerns this clone: The sample has other DNA sequences that encode this CDR3 too. The chain combines TRBV7-3 with TRBJ2-7; 8 bases agree with TRBD2. This CDR3 contains 15 residues. Trimming took 5 bases from V and 3 from J; bases not matched to a gene: 9. Germline-derived CDR1 and CDR2 are SGHTA and FQGTGA. CDR3 in DNA: TGTGCCAGCAGCATATCGGGGGGGGGCTACTACGAGCAGTACTTC. Protein product: CASSISGGGYYEQYF.

DNA of the CDR3: TGTGCCAGCAGCTACAGGGGGCAAGCGATCACTGAAGCTTTCTTT. Translating gives CASSYRGQAITEAFF. This chain uses TRBV5-8 with TRBJ1-1, with 9 bases lining up with TRBD1. Losses at the gene ends were 3 bases for V and 4 bases for J; bases not matched to a gene: 7. Germline V gene data show CDR1 as SGHTS and CDR2 as YDEGEE. The CDR3 length is 15 residues.

The chain carries TRBV2 and TRBJ1-6; D call uncertain. V lost 4 bases, J lost 7 bases, and 5 bases lay in between. There are 12 residues in the CDR3. In germline, CDR1 is SNHLY, CDR2 FYNNEI. The DNA of the CDR3 is TGTGCCAGCAGTGCCGACAATTCACCCCTCCACTTT. It specifies CASSADNSPLHF.

The V and J genes are TRBV9 and TRBJ2-3, with TRBD1 matching over 11 bases. There are 16 residues in the CDR3. Looked up from germline, CDR1 is SGDLS and CDR2 is YYNGEE. The trim removed 1 base at V and 3 bases at J, leaving 4 bases unmatched. In DNA, the CDR3 is TGTGCCAGCAGCGTAAAGGGACAGGGGGTTACAGATACGCAGTATTTT. It yields the protein CASSVKGQGVTDTQYF.

The rearrangement links TRBV10-2 to TRBJ2-3, with D perhaps given as TRBD1 or TRBD2 (7 bases each). Trimming pared 7 bases from V and 3 bases from J, leaving 17 bases between. Germline CDR1 WSHSY, CDR2 SAAADI. The CDR3 is 15 amino acids. The CDR3 coding sequence is TGCGCCAGCAATACCCAGGGGGGGTGGACAGATACGCAGTATTTT. Protein product: CASNTQGGWTDTQYF.

The rearrangement links TRBV24-1 to TRBJ1-1, with D possibly matching TRBD1 (5 bases). V was cut by 9 bases and J by 3 bases, with 13 bases left in between. Germline CDR1 reads KGHDR; CDR2 reads SFDVKD. The CDR3 has 13 amino acids. The CDR3 nucleotides are TGTGCCACCCGGGACCCTCGGGACACTGAAGCTTTCTTT. Protein sequence: CATRDPRDTEAFF.

This chain connects TRBV30 to TRBJ1-5; D remains unclear. This CDR3 is built from 14 residues. Germline V CDR1 and CDR2: GTSNPN, SVGIG (reference sequence). V was pared by 7 bases and J by 0 bases, with 13 bases between. As DNA, the CDR3 is TGTGCCTACTCGAAGGAGGGTAGCAATCAGCCCCAGCATTTT. Translating gives CAYSKEGSNQPQHF. Full variable domain (remainder filled in from reference TRBV30 and TRBJ1-5): SQTIHQWPATLVQPVGSPLSLECTVEGTSNPNLYWYRQAAGRGLQLLFYSVGIGQISSEVPQNLSASRPQDRQFILSSKKLLLSDSGFYLCAYSKEGSNQPQHFGDGTRLSIL.

The V gene is TRBV28, the J gene TRBJ1-2; D is perhaps TRBD1 (6 bases). From germline, CDR1 is MDHEN and CDR2 SYDVKM. This CDR3 comprises 13 residues. The ends were cut back, 6 bases at V and 6 bases at J, with 14 bases in the middle. CDR3 amino acids: CASRLAGENGYTF. The CDR3 nucleotides read TGTGCCAGCAGACTCGCAGGGGAGAATGGCTACACCTTC.

The rearrangement links TRBV7-2 to TRBJ2-3, with 12 bases fitting TRBD2. V shed 3 bases and J 0 bases; nucleotides not matched to a gene: 7. The germline CDR1 and CDR2 sequences are SGHTA and FQGNSA. This CDR3 contains 18 residues. CDR3 coding DNA: TGTGCCAGCAGCTTGACGGCTAGCGGGGGGGGTAGCACAGATACGCAGTATTTT. Translation: CASSLTASGGGSTDTQYF.

The rearrangement links TRBV5-1 to TRBJ1-2; TRBD1 matches at 9 bases. Germline CDR1 SGHRS, CDR2 YFSETQ. The length of the CDR3 is 16 residues. J lost 7 bases, V lost 4 bases, and 14 bases had no gene match. This chain's CDR3 is CASSPWPGQGVAGYTF. The CDR3 DNA follows: TGCGCCAGCAGCCCATGGCCGGGACAGGGAGTTGCTGGCTACACCTTC.

The V call is TRBV18, the J call TRBJ1-3; 7 bases are shared with TRBD1. The CDR3 runs to 12 residues. V lost 5 bases, J lost 7 bases, and 2 bases stayed unmatched. Germline V gives CDR1 KGHSH, CDR2 LQKENI. The CDR3 DNA is TGTGCCAGCTCAAAACAGGGGAACACCATATATTTT. Translated, it gives CASSKQGNTIYF.

This rearrangement joins TRBV19 to TRBJ1-4; the match to TRBD1 covers 7 bases. The CDR3 length is 14 residues. V gave up 4 bases and J gave up 6 bases; unmatched junction bases: 5. Germline-derived CDR1 and CDR2 are LNHDA and SQIVND (reference sequence). CDR3 DNA: TGTGCCAGTAGTACGGGACAGTTTGATGAAAAACTGTTTTTT. This gives the protein CASSTGQFDEKLFF.

The rearrangement links TRBV5-1 to TRBJ1-6; possible D gene TRBD1, 6 bases. Trimming shortened V by 4 bases and J by 10 bases, and 18 bases separated the two germline ends. CDR1 is SGHRS and CDR2 is YFSETQ in the germline V gene. This CDR3 is built from 15 residues. As DNA, the CDR3 is TGCGCCAGCAGCGGAAGGACAGAAGGCAGCTCACCCCTCCACTTT. Its translation: CASSGRTEGSSPLHF.

This CDR3 is CASSSWNTGELFF. The CDR3 nucleotides read TGTGCCAGCAGCTCTTGGAACACCGGGGAGCTGTTTTTT. The chain couples TRBV11-3 to TRBJ2-2; D is unresolved. This CDR3 region has 13 residues. Germline lookup yields CDR1 SGHNT and CDR2 YENEEA. The V and J ends lost 4 bases and 1 base respectively, with 4 bases between them. Together with reference TRBV11-3 and TRBJ2-2, the CDR3 gives the full variable domain: EAGVVQSPRYKIIEKKQPVAFWCNPISGHNTLYWYLQNLGQGPELLIRYENEEAVDDSQLPKDRFSAERLKGVDSTLKIQPAELGDSAVYLCASSSWNTGELFFGEGSRLTVL.

This clone has just a few counts. The chain links TRBV3-1 (or the pseudogene TRBV3-2) to TRBJ1-2; D is unresolved. Trimming left V 0 bases short and J 11 bases short, with 13 bases between. The CDR3 sequence is 13 residues long. The germline V gene has CDR1 LGHDT and CDR2 YNNKEL (reference sequence). The CDR3 DNA sequence: TGTGCCAGCAGCCAAGAGGGCCAAACGGCGTACACCTTC. It specifies CASSQEGQTAYTF.

This chain connects TRBV3-1 (or the pseudogene TRBV3-2) to TRBJ1-2; D unresolved. This CDR3 contains 16 residues. The ends were cut back, 9 bases at V and 6 bases at J, with 26 bases in the middle. Germline V gene sequence: CDR1 LGHDT, CDR2 YNNKEL (reference sequence). For the CDR3, the DNA is TGTGCCAGTATAACCCCGGGCCTCGATCGGTTGGATGGCTACACCTTC. Amino acids: CASITPGLDRLDGYTF.

The genes are TRBV6-6 and TRBJ1-1; D is perhaps TRBD1 (5 bases). This CDR3 is built from 13 residues. In germline, CDR1 is MNHNY, CDR2 SVGAGI (reference sequence). V was clipped by 7 bases and J by 4 bases, with 13 bases between them. The DNA for the CDR3 is TGTGCCAGCACCCGGGGGGAAGGCACTGAAGCTTTCTTT. This encodes CASTRGEGTEAFF.

The chain combines TRBV19 with TRBJ1-1; D is possibly TRBD1 (5 bases). From germline, CDR1 is LNHDA and CDR2 SQIVND (reference sequence). Trimming took 0 bases from V and 1 from J, leaving 12 bases between them. The CDR3 totals 16 residues. The DNA for the CDR3 is TGTGCCAGTAGTATAGAGGTGGGGGTCAGGAACACTGAAGCTTTCTTT. Translated, it gives CASSIEVGVRNTEAFF.

V is TRBV27 and J is TRBJ2-7, with 8 bases fitting TRBD1. From germline, CDR1 is MNHEY and CDR2 SMNVEV (reference sequence). The CDR3 is 15 amino acids. Losses at the gene ends were 0 bases for V and 2 bases for J; bases not matched to a gene: 3. CDR3 in amino acids: CASSLSGTGAYEQYF. The CDR3 DNA sequence: TGTGCCAGCAGTTTATCCGGGACAGGCGCCTACGAGCAGTACTTC.

The chain employs TRBV24-1 and TRBJ2-3, with 11 bases fitting TRBD2. The CDR3 spans 17 residues. With V trimmed by 4 bases and J by 3 bases, 8 bases remained unmatched. Germline V gives CDR1 KGHDR, CDR2 SFDVKD. The CDR3 sequence is CATSDPRTSGPTDTQYF. The DNA for the CDR3 is TGTGCCACCAGTGACCCCCGGACTAGCGGGCCTACAGATACGCAGTATTTT.

Only a few counts were recorded for this clone. The chain combines TRBV11-2 with TRBJ1-4; TRBD1 agrees at 9 bases. V dropped 6 bases and J dropped 7; count of bases not matched to a gene: 9. The germline CDR1 and CDR2 sequences are SGHAT and FQNNGV. The CDR3 has 15 residues. The CDR3 DNA follows: TGTGCCAGCAGATCTTACAGGGGGCGCTTTGAAAAACTGTTTTTT. Translating it yields CASRSYRGRFEKLFF. Filled out from reference TRBV11-2 and TRBJ1-4, the complete variable domain reads EAGVAQSPRYKIIEKRQSVAFWCNPISGHATLYWYQQILGQGPKLLIQFQNNGVVDDSQLPKDRFSAERLKGVDSTLKIQPAKLEDSAVYLCASRSYRGRFEKLFFGSGTQLSVL.

J is TRBJ2-6 and V is TRBV7-3; D is ambiguous. The CDR3 is 15 amino acids. CDR1 and CDR2 (germline): SGHTA, FQGTGA. Trimming pared 3 bases from V and 0 bases from J, leaving 6 bases between. This CDR3 reads CASSFDFSGANVLTF. DNA for the CDR3: TGTGCCAGCAGCTTTGACTTCTCTGGGGCCAACGTCCTGACTTTC.

The V call is TRBV7-9, the J call TRBJ2-1; 11 positions agree with TRBD2. The CDR3 loop spans 15 amino acids. With 3 bases clipped from V and 7 bases from J, the junction kept 5 bases outside the gene matches. In germline, CDR1 is SEHNR, CDR2 FQNEAQ (reference sequence). In DNA form, the CDR3 reads TGTGCCAGCAGCTTTGGGTCTAGCGGGAGGAATGAGCAGTTCTTC. Translation gives CASSFGSSGRNEQFF.

This CDR3 is CASSLEASRWFF. In DNA form, the CDR3 reads TGTGCCAGCAGCTTGGAGGCTAGCAGGTGGTTCTTC. This chain links TRBV5-5 with TRBJ2-1; D is possibly TRBD2 (5 bases). The CDR3 is 12 residues long. Looked up from germline, CDR1 is SGHKS and CDR2 is YYEKEE (reference sequence). V was cut by 0 bases and J by 15 bases, with 13 bases left in between.

The CDR3 DNA reads TGTGCCAGCAGTTACTTGAGTTCTTGGCCTTCACCCCTCCACTTT. It yields the protein CASSYLSSWPSPLHF. The V gene is TRBV6-2 or TRBV6-3, the J gene TRBJ1-6; D unclear. Germline V lookup: CDR1 MNHEY, CDR2 SVGEGT. The CDR3 contains 15 residues. Trimming took 1 base from V and 9 from J, leaving 13 bases between them.

V usage is TRBV6-1 and J usage is TRBJ1-5; D is perhaps TRBD1 (6 bases). The germline gives CDR1 MNHNS, CDR2 SASEGT. This CDR3 has 15 residues. Trimming removed 0 bases from V and 8 bases from J, with 14 bases in between. The CDR3 is CASSEAPRGGKPQHF. Written as DNA, the CDR3 is TGTGCCAGCAGTGAAGCGCCGAGAGGGGGTAAGCCCCAGCATTTT.

V and J are TRBV25-1 and TRBJ1-6; 7 bases agree with TRBD1. From germline, CDR1 is MGHDK and CDR2 SYGVNS. V was pared by 0 bases and J by 10 bases, with 6 bases of the junction left unmatched. This CDR3 is 15 amino acids long. The DNA of the CDR3 is TGTGCCAGCAGTGAATACGAGGGGGCGAGGTCACCCCTCCACTTT. Its protein product is CASSEYEGARSPLHF.

The CDR3 here is CASSLVSHEQFF. CDR3 DNA sequence: TGTGCCAGCAGTTTAGTATCTCATGAGCAGTTCTTC. The V and J genes are TRBV12-3 or TRBV12-4 and TRBJ2-1; D is unresolved. The CDR3 contains 12 residues. Trimming left V 1 base short and J 8 bases short, with 6 bases between.

The chain is built from TRBV15 and TRBJ2-7; the D is unclear. Germline assignment: CDR1 LNHNV and CDR2 YYDKDF (reference sequence). Trimming stripped 0 bases from V and 2 bases from J, with 17 bases between. The CDR3 loop spans 17 amino acids. The CDR3 DNA sequence: TGTGCCACCAGCAGAGAAATTGTGGACCTACCAACCTACGAGCAGTACGTC. Its translation is CATSREIVDLPTYEQYV.

Here the CDR3 DNA reads TGCGCCAGCCGCCCCCCGACAGGGGTAAACACAGATACGCAGTATTTT. This gives the protein CASRPPTGVNTDTQYF. The J gene is TRBJ2-3, the V gene TRBV10-2; 8 nucleotides agree with TRBD1. Trimming cost V 8 bases and J 2 bases; bases outside gene matches: 12. The CDR3 totals 16 residues. In germline, CDR1 is WSHSY, CDR2 SAAADI.

The rearrangement joins TRBV5-6 to TRBJ2-1, with no clear D. The V end lost 4 bases, the J end lost 7 bases, and 9 bases lay between the germline ends. CDR3 size: 12 residues. The germline gives CDR1 SGHDT, CDR2 YYEEEE. CDR3 nucleotide sequence: TGTGCCAGCAGCCTGATACAAAATGAGCAGTTCTTC. It codes for CASSLIQNEQFF.

The chain couples TRBV7-2 to TRBJ2-5; TRBD1 is a possible D gene (6 bases). Germline-derived CDR1 and CDR2 are SGHTA and FQGNSA. Between the trimmed V and J ends, which lost 2 bases and 9 bases, there was a span of 28 bases. This CDR3 has 18 residues. The CDR3 nucleotides read TGTGCCAGCAGCTTACCCGGTCAGGGGATCTCAGGAAGGGTGGCCCAGTACTTC. As protein: CASSLPGQGISGRVAQYF.